The rows below give T cell receptor beta chains drawn from one sample of a study of cytomegalovirus exposure and HLA in healthy donors. The table came from immunoSEQ multiplex PCR; TCRdb's copy has only in-frame clones and leaves some out. The profile shows some 200,000 clones, less than 85% of them singletons. Sequencing input: PBMCs. All receptors derive from a girl between 10 and 17 years old in good health and CMV-seropositive. The CDR3 runs from the conserved cysteine through the conserved F or W. A D gene is named only where the DNA matches it firmly. Clone size is not always given. Where it is, it says once, few, many or a class for expanded clones.

>-|TRBV5-1|few|TRBJ2-3
TGCGCCAGCAGCTTGGAACCCCGGGCAGATACGCAGTATTTT
CASSLEPRADTQYF
>TRBD2|TRBV11-2|few|TRBJ2-1
TGTGCCAGCAGCCCAGGGGCTAGCGGGGGGATTTTCCCCTACAATGAGCAGTTCTTC
CASSPGASGGIFPYNEQFF
>TRBD2|TRBV5-1|-|TRBJ2-7
TGCGCCAGCAGCTCGATCGGGGGGAGCTCCTACGAGCAGTACTTC
CASSSIGGSSYEQYF
>-|TRBV12-5|-|TRBJ2-2
TGTGCTAGTGGTTTGGGGACATACACCGGGGAGCTGTTTTTT
CASGLGTYTGELFF
>TRBD1|TRBV19|-|TRBJ2-7
TGTGCCAGTAGTATAGACCTGGGACAGCCAATCTACGAGCAGTACTTC
CASSIDLGQPIYEQYF
>-|TRBV5-1|-|TRBJ1-5
TGCGCCAGCAGCTTGGATGGAGGGAATCAGCCCCAGCATTTT
CASSLDGGNQPQHF
>-|TRBV6-5|-|TRBJ2-7
TGTGCCAGCAGTTACTCCCAGGGTGGAGAGCAGTACTTC
CASSYSQGGEQYF
>TRBD1|TRBV2|-|TRBJ2-2
TGTGCCAGCCGATGGGGGACAGCGATCGGGGAGCTGTTTTTT
CASRWGTAIGELFF
>TRBD1|TRBV4-3|-|TRBJ1-3
TGCGCCAGCAGCCGTGGGACAGGGGGAGCTGGAAACACCATATATTTT
CASSRGTGGAGNTIYF
>TRBD1|TRBV2|few|TRBJ2-7
TGTGCCAGCAGTGATAAGGGACAGGGGGCGCGAGTTGTTGGCGAGCAGTACTTC
CASSDKGQGARVVGEQYF
>TRBD2|TRBV27|-|TRBJ2-1
TGTGCCAGCAGTTTTTCCGGGGGGGCCTATGTTGAGCAGTTCTTC
CASSFSGGAYVEQFF
>TRBD2|TRBV5-1|-|TRBJ2-5
TGCGCCAGCAGCTTAGGCGGGGGGAAAGAGACCCAGTACTTC
CASSLGGGKETQYF
>TRBD1|TRBV27|-|TRBJ1-5
TGTGCCAGCACCGCAACCGGGACAGGGAATCAGCCCCAGCATTTT
CASTATGTGNQPQHF
>-|TRBV4-3|-|TRBJ2-2
TGCGCCAGCAGCCAAGAGCAGGGATCCACCGGGGAGCTGTTTTTT
CASSQEQGSTGELFF
>-|TRBV30|-|TRBJ1-4
TGTGCCTGGTCGATGAGGGCTGCAACTAATGAAAAACTGTTTTTT
CAWSMRAATNEKLFF
>TRBD2|TRBV10-1|-|TRBJ2-7
TGCGCCAGCAGTGCCCTAGCGGGTGCCTCCTACGAGCAGTACTTC
CASSALAGASYEQYF
>-|TRBV6-5|-|TRBJ2-7
TGTGCCAGCAGTGCGCCGGGCTCCTACGAGCAGTACTTC
CASSAPGSYEQYF
>TRBD1|TRBV5-5|-|TRBJ2-7
TGTGCCAGCAGCAGGGACAGCCTATCCTACGAGCAGTACTTC
CASSRDSLSYEQYF
>TRBD2|TRBV10-2|-|TRBJ2-7
TGCGCCAGCGACTGGGACTACTACGAGCAGTACTTC
CASDWDYYEQYF
>-|TRBV6-8|-|TRBJ2-3
TGTGCCAGCGGCCCCCATGGGAGCGGCAGCACAGATACGCAGTATTTT
CASGPHGSGSTDTQYF
>-|TRBV10-3|-|TRBJ1-4
TGTGCCATCAGTGAGGGTGTGGGCCCTGAAAAACTGTTTTTT
CAISEGVGPEKLFF
>-|TRBV9|-|TRBJ2-1
TGTGCCAGCAGCGTAGCCGACAGGCTCAATGAGCAGTTCTTC
CASSVADRLNEQFF
>-|TRBV4-2|-|TRBJ2-1
TGTGCCAGCAGCCAAGCCTTCGAGGGTGATTCCTACAATGAGCAGTTCTTC
CASSQAFEGDSYNEQFF
>-|TRBV9|-|TRBJ2-3
TGTGCCAGCAGCGTAGATCTGAGCACAGATACGCAGTATTTT
CASSVDLSTDTQYF
>TRBD1|TRBV18|-|TRBJ2-2
TGTGCCAGCGGGGAACAGGGGCGGAACACCGGGGAGCTGTTTTTT
CASGEQGRNTGELFF
>-|TRBV18|-|TRBJ2-2
TGTGCCAGCTCACCACCCCGGACCGGGGAGCTGTTTTTT
CASSPPRTGELFF
>-|TRBV9|-|TRBJ2-1
TGTGCCAGCAGCCCCTATGAGGCTGACAATGAGCAGTTCTTC
CASSPYEADNEQFF
>TRBD1|TRBV2|-|TRBJ1-5
TGTGCCAGCAGCGCCGGGACAGTCAATCAGCCCCAGCATTTT
CASSAGTVNQPQHF
>TRBD1|TRBV9|-|TRBJ2-5
TGTGCCAGCAGCGCCAGACAGGGGGCTGAGACCCAGTACTTC
CASSARQGAETQYF
>-|TRBV19|-|TRBJ2-7
TGTGCCAGTAGTATTAAAGGGGGTAATTACGAGCAGTACTTC
CASSIKGGNYEQYF
>-|TRBV6-5|-|TRBJ1-1
TGTGCCAGCAGTTCCGCCTTGGCGGGAGCTGAAGCTTTCTTT
CASSSALAGAEAFF
>TRBD2|TRBV11-3|-|TRBJ2-1
TGTGCCAGCAGCTCTAGCGGGGGGGCCAATGAGCAGTTCTTC
CASSSSGGANEQFF